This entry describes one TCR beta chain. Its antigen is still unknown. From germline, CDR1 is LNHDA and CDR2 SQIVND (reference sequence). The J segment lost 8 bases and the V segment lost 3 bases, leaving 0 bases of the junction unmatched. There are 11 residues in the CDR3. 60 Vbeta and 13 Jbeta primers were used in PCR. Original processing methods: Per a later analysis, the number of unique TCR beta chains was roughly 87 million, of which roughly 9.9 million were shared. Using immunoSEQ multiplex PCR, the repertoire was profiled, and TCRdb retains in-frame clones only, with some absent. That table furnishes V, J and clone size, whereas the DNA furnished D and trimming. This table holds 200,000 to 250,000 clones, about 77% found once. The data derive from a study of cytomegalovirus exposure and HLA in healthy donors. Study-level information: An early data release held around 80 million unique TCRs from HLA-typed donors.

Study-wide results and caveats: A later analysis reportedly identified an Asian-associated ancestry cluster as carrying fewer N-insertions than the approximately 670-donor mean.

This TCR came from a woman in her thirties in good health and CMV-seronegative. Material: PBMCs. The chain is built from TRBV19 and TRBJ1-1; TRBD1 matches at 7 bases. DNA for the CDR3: TGTGCCAGTAGTATCAGGGGGGAAGCTTTCTTT. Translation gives CASSIRGEAFF.